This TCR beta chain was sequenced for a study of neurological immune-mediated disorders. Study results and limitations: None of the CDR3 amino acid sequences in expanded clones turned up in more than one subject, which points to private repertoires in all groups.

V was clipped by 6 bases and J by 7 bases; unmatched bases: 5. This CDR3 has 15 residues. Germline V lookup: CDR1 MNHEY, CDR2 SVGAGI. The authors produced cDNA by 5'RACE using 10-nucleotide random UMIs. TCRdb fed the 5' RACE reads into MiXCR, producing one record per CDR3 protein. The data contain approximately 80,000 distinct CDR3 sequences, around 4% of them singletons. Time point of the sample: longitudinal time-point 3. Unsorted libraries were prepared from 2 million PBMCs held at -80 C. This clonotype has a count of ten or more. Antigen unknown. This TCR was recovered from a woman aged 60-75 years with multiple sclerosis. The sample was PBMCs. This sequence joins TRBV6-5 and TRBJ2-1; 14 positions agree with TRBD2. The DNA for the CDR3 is TGTGCCAGCAGGGAGACTAGCGGGGGGGAAAATGAGCAGTTCTTC. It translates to CASRETSGGENEQFF.